Below are 31 T cell receptor beta chains sequenced from a single sample in a study of T cell clonotyping in hematopoietic cell transplantation. TCRdb keeps only in-frame clones here, not all; method: immunoSEQ multiplex PCR. The sample shows approximately 18,000 clones, approximately 80% of them seen only once. The time point was: recipient sample about 28 days before transplant, after cytoreduction. Sequencing was performed on peripheral blood mononuclear cells, taken before stem cell transplant. These receptor sequences come from a man between 60 and 75 years old with acute myeloid leukemia. Some clones in this sample may be carry-over from other donors' samples.

The J gene is TRBJ1-5, the V gene TRBV6-1, with D maybe TRBD1 (6 bases). The CDR3 has 15 amino acids. The germline CDR1 and CDR2 sequences are MNHNS and SASEGT. Trimming pared 6 bases from V and 4 bases from J, leaving 16 bases between. Written as DNA, the CDR3 is TGTGCCAGCAGCGACTACAGGGATGGAAATCAGCCCCAGCATTTT. Its translation: CASSDYRDGNQPQHF.

The V and J genes are TRBV7-9 and TRBJ1-5; D gene unclear. Germline CDR1 and CDR2: SEHNR and FQNEAQ (reference sequence). The V gene lost 4 bases and the J gene lost 0 bases, with 10 bases spanning the gap. The CDR3 is made up of 15 amino acids. CDR3 in amino acids: CASSSEVNSNQPQHF. CDR3 sequence (DNA): TGTGCCAGCAGCTCCGAAGTCAATAGCAATCAGCCCCAGCATTTT.

CDR3 DNA sequence: TGCGCCAGCAGCCAAGATACTTTCCCCGGGGCGAACACCGGGGAGCTGTTTTTT. This encodes CASSQDTFPGANTGELFF. The chain has TRBV4-3 and TRBJ2-2; D might be TRBD2 (5 bases). There are 18 residues in the CDR3. CDR1 and CDR2 from the germline V gene are LGHNA and YSLEER. Trimming left V 0 bases short and J 0 bases short, with 14 bases between.

A few counts support this clone. This chain connects TRBV15 to TRBJ1-1, with TRBD1 as a possible D gene (6 bases). The V end was cut by 0 bases, the J end by 4 bases, with 12 bases between. Germline V gene lookup returns CDR1 LNHNV and CDR2 YYDKDF (reference sequence). The CDR3 is 15 residues long. This chain's CDR3 is CATSRDPRGPTEAFF. The CDR3 DNA reads TGTGCCACCAGCAGAGACCCCAGGGGACCCACTGAAGCTTTCTTT.

V is TRBV11-1 and J is TRBJ2-7; no definite D call. V was cut by 0 bases and J by 3 bases, with 12 bases left in between. The CDR3 is 15 residues long. Looked up from germline, CDR1 is SGHAT and CDR2 is FQDESV (reference sequence). In DNA form, the CDR3 reads TGTGCCAGCAGCTTAGCCCCTCCTGTGCACTACGAGCAGTACTTC. It yields the protein CASSLAPPVHYEQYF.

The V call is TRBV6-5, the J call TRBJ2-7; 7 bases line up with TRBD2. This CDR3 is built from 15 residues. Looked up from germline, CDR1 is MNHEY and CDR2 is SVGAGI. V lost 2 bases to trimming and J lost 5 bases; unmatched junction nucleotides: 9. CDR3 DNA: TGTGCCAGCAGTTACGGGGGGGGGAACCCAGACGAGCAGTACTTC. This sequence encodes CASSYGGGNPDEQYF.

The sample holds a few counts of this clone. V and J are TRBV4-3 and TRBJ2-7; D remains ambiguous. Germline-derived CDR1 and CDR2 are LGHNA and YSLEER. V was cut by 0 bases and J by 0 bases, with 9 bases left in between. The CDR3 consists of 15 residues. CDR3 nucleotide sequence: TGCGCCAGCAGCCAAGACCGGGCCAGCTCCTACGAGCAGTACTTC. Translated, it gives CASSQDRASSYEQYF.

The rearrangement links TRBV18 to TRBJ1-2; D remains ambiguous. CDR1 is KGHSH, CDR2 LQKENI, per germline. The V end lost 0 bases, the J end lost 1 base, and 12 bases lay between the germline ends. The CDR3 loop spans 16 amino acids. In DNA, the CDR3 is TGTGCCAGCTCACCACCCAGCGCACAATTTAACTATGGCTACACCTTC. Protein product: CASSPPSAQFNYGYTF.

The count of this clone is one. This chain connects TRBV30 to TRBJ1-5; 7 nucleotides agree with TRBD1. Losses at the gene ends were 1 base for V and 4 bases for J; bases not matched to a gene: 7. Germline lookup yields CDR1 GTSNPN and CDR2 SVGIG (reference sequence). This CDR3 is 15 amino acids long. CDR3 amino acids: CAWSERTGGNQPQHF. The CDR3 bases are TGTGCCTGGAGTGAGAGGACAGGCGGAAATCAGCCCCAGCATTTT.

V gene TRBV30 combines with J gene TRBJ2-1; D unresolved. The germline V and J ends were trimmed by 3 bases and 0 bases, with 9 bases remaining between them. This CDR3 is 14 amino acids long. CDR1 GTSNPN and CDR2 SVGIG come from the germline V gene (reference sequence). Here the CDR3 reads CAWSQQNSYNEQFF. As DNA, the CDR3 is TGTGCCTGGAGCCAACAGAACTCCTACAATGAGCAGTTCTTC.

This clone occurred once. The chain uses TRBV10-3 and TRBJ1-1, with D perhaps TRBD1 (6 bases). CDR3 length equals 15 residues. Trimming cost V 3 bases and J 6 bases, with 17 bases left between them. The germline V gene encodes CDR1 ENHRY and CDR2 SYGVKD. CDR3 loop: CAISDGLGAKPEAFF. CDR3 DNA sequence: TGTGCCATCAGTGATGGTTTGGGGGCGAAGCCTGAAGCTTTCTTT.

For the CDR3, the DNA is TGTGCCAGCAGGGGGGACAGGGGGCCTGAAAAACTGTTTTTT. This codes for CASRGDRGPEKLFF. V is TRBV2 and J is TRBJ1-4; 12 nucleotides align to TRBD1. In germline, CDR1 is SNHLY, CDR2 FYNNEI. After removal of 6 bases from V and 7 bases from J, the junction contained 3 bases not matched to a gene. The CDR3 consists of 14 residues.

V and J are TRBV29-1 and TRBJ2-7, with 8 bases aligning to TRBD1. The germline gives CDR1 SQVTM, CDR2 ANQGSEA. V trimming: 6 bases; J trimming: 3 bases; junction bases outside the gene matches: 13. The CDR3 spans 15 residues. The CDR3 nucleotides are TGCAGCGTCGAGGGGTCGGACAGGGATATCTACGAGCAGTACTTC. It translates to CSVEGSDRDIYEQYF.

In this sample, this clone turned up a few times. V gene TRBV7-8 combines with J gene TRBJ2-1; 7 nucleotides line up with TRBD2. The CDR3 length is 13 residues. V was clipped by 5 bases and J by 8 bases; unmatched bases: 6. The germline V gene encodes CDR1 SGHVS and CDR2 FQNEAQ. CDR3 DNA sequence: TGTGCCAGCAGCCCCCCCCGGGGGGATGAGCAGTTCTTC. This translates into CASSPPRGDEQFF.

The chain links TRBV11-1 to TRBJ2-5, with D tentatively TRBD2 (5 bases). CDR3 size: 12 residues. V lost 1 base to trimming and J lost 7 bases, with 7 bases between them. Per germline, CDR1 SGHAT and CDR2 FQDESV (reference sequence). This CDR3 is CASSLVGRTQYF. For the CDR3, the DNA is TGTGCCAGCAGCTTAGTTGGGAGGACCCAGTACTTC.

The chain combines TRBV13 with TRBJ1-5; 8 bases align to TRBD1. Germline CDR1 is PRHDT and CDR2 is FYEKMQ (reference sequence). V shed 0 bases, J shed 5 bases, and the junction held 6 bases outside the gene matches. This CDR3 comprises 16 residues. CDR3 sequence: CASSLGGTGGDQPQHF. The CDR3 DNA follows: TGTGCCAGCAGCTTAGGCGGAACAGGGGGAGATCAGCCCCAGCATTTT. The full variable domain, completed using reference TRBV13 and TRBJ1-5, is AAGVIQSPRHLIKEKRETATLKCYPIPRHDTVYWYQQGPGQDPQFLISFYEKMQSDKGSIPDRFSAQQFSDYHSELNMSSLELGDSALYFCASSLGGTGGDQPQHFGDGTRLSIL.

As regards this clone: No conserved phenylalanine or tryptophan is present at the end of the CDR3, so a read error is the likely explanation. The V call is TRBV19, the J call TRBJ2-7; 9 bases map to TRBD1. CDR1 is LNHDA and CDR2 is SQIVND in the germline V gene (reference sequence). CDR3 size: 14 residues. V gave up 5 bases and J gave up 5 bases; unmatched junction bases: 7. CDR3 protein: CASSHRGQGNEQYS. In DNA, the CDR3 is TGTGCCAGTAGTCACAGGGGACAGGGTAACGAGCAGTACTCC.

Concerning this clone itself: A junction boundary mismatches the germline segment, possibly from a read error. V usage is TRBV27 and J usage is TRBJ1-2; perhaps TRBD1 as D (5 bases). The germline gives CDR1 MNHEY, CDR2 SMNVEV (reference sequence). The CDR3 contains 13 residues. CDR3 coding DNA: TGTGCCGGCAGTTCATCGATACAGGCTGGCTACACCTTC. It codes for CAGSSSIQAGYTF.

This chain uses TRBV27 with TRBJ2-7; D possibly corresponds to TRBD1 (6 bases). V was clipped by 5 bases and J by 0 bases, with 11 bases between them. The germline CDR1 and CDR2 sequences are MNHEY and SMNVEV (reference sequence). The CDR3 extends over 14 amino acids. CDR3 nucleotide sequence: TGTGCCAGCAGTCTCCGGGACACCTCCTACGAGCAGTACTTC. As protein: CASSLRDTSYEQYF.

This clone has only a few counts. CDR3 nucleotide sequence: TGTGCCAGCAGCCCCGGGACAGCGATCGGGGAGCTGTTTTTT. Amino acid sequence: CASSPGTAIGELFF. The gene calls are TRBV7-9 and TRBJ2-2; 7 bases fit TRBD1. The CDR3 loop spans 14 amino acids. Germline CDR1 SEHNR, CDR2 FQNEAQ (reference sequence). Trimming cost V 5 bases and J 7 bases; bases outside gene matches: 7.

The chain uses TRBV11-2 and TRBJ2-3; 11 nucleotides align to TRBD2. The germline V gene has CDR1 SGHAT and CDR2 FQNNGV. The length of the CDR3 is 17 residues. The J segment lost 1 base and the V segment lost 3 bases, leaving 6 bases of the junction unmatched. In DNA form, the CDR3 reads TGTGCCAGCAGCTTCGCGACTAGCGGGGCTCGCACAGATACGCAGTATTTT. The encoded protein is CASSFATSGARTDTQYF.

This clone occurred a few times. The chain has TRBV30 and TRBJ2-4; D is uncertain. The CDR3 is made up of 12 amino acids. Trimming took 5 bases from V and 7 from J, leaving 12 bases between them. CDR1 is GTSNPN, CDR2 SVGIG, per germline (reference sequence). The CDR3 region has the DNA TGTGCCTGGGGCCCGATGGGGAACATTCAGTACTTC. It is translated as CAWGPMGNIQYF. The full variable domain, completed using reference TRBV30 and TRBJ2-4, is SQTIHQWPATLVQPVGSPLSLECTVEGTSNPNLYWYRQAAGRGLQLLFYSVGIGQISSEVPQNLSASRPQDRQFILSSKKLLLSDSGFYLCAWGPMGNIQYFGAGTRLSVL.

The count of this clone is one. The chain joins TRBV5-1 to TRBJ2-3, with TRBD1 matching over 10 bases. CDR1 is SGHRS and CDR2 is YFSETQ in the germline V gene. CDR3 length equals 14 residues. V was clipped by 5 bases and J by 3 bases; unmatched bases: 3. The CDR3 DNA reads TGCGCCAGCAGGACAGGGGGCAGGACAGATACGCAGTATTTT. It yields the protein CASRTGGRTDTQYF. Combining the CDR3 with reference TRBV5-1 and TRBJ2-3 gives the whole variable domain KAGVTQTPRYLIKTRGQQVTLSCSPISGHRSVSWYQQTPGQGLQFLFEYFSETQRNKGNFPGRFSGRQFSNSRSEMNVSTLELGDSALYLCASRTGGRTDTQYFGPGTRLTVL.

The DNA of the CDR3 is TGTGCCAGCAGCTCACCGACGAGACAGGGTGGCTACACCTTC. This encodes CASSSPTRQGGYTF. The V and J genes are TRBV7-2 and TRBJ1-2; 7 bases line up with TRBD1. V dropped 4 bases and J dropped 7; count of bases not matched to a gene: 9. This CDR3 has 14 residues. The germline V gene encodes CDR1 SGHTA and CDR2 FQGNSA.

This rearrangement joins TRBV5-1 to TRBJ1-1; tentatively, D is TRBD1 (5 bases). CDR3 size: 13 residues. V gave up 4 bases and J gave up 4 bases, with 11 bases separating them. Germline V gene data show CDR1 as SGHRS and CDR2 as YFSETQ. CDR3 nucleotide sequence: TGCGCCAGCAGCCGAGGGGAATCCACTGAAGCTTTCTTT. Translating it yields CASSRGESTEAFF.

This sequence joins TRBV2 and TRBJ1-2, with TRBD1 as a possible D gene (5 bases). Germline loops: CDR1 SNHLY, CDR2 FYNNEI. V lost 4 bases to trimming and J lost 6 bases, with 15 bases between them. CDR3 size: 14 residues. The DNA for the CDR3 is TGTGCCAGCAGTGCTCGGGGGGACTCGGATGGCTACACCTTC. Translated, it gives CASSARGDSDGYTF.

A few counts support this clone. The rearrangement uses TRBV19 and TRBJ2-7; 12 nucleotides agree with TRBD1. The CDR3 is 15 residues long. Trimming cost V 5 bases and J 6 bases; bases outside gene matches: 8. Germline V CDR1 and CDR2: LNHDA, SQIVND (reference sequence). CDR3 loop: CASSPRDRGLIEQYF. In DNA form, the CDR3 reads TGTGCCAGTAGTCCCCGGGACAGGGGGCTTATCGAGCAGTACTTC.

This clone was counted a single time. The chain joins TRBV6-1 to TRBJ1-1, with a tentative D call TRBD1 (6 bases). With 10 bases removed from V and 2 bases from J, the gap between germline ends came to 11 bases. Germline V gene lookup returns CDR1 MNHNS and CDR2 SASEGT. The CDR3 contains 12 residues. CDR3 in DNA: TGTGCCACTAGGACAGTTAACACTGAAGCTTTCTTT. This encodes CATRTVNTEAFF.

The chain uses TRBV18 and TRBJ1-3; D is unclear. CDR3 length: 15 residues. Germline V gene lookup returns CDR1 KGHSH and CDR2 LQKENI. Between the trimmed V and J ends, which lost 6 bases and 0 bases, there was a span of 12 bases. The CDR3 coding sequence is TGTGCCAGCTCGCTTAATCCCACCTCTGGAAACACCATATATTTT. Translating it yields CASSLNPTSGNTIYF. Full variable domain (remainder filled in from reference TRBV18 and TRBJ1-3): NAGVMQNPRHLVRRRGQEARLRCSPMKGHSHVYWYRQLPEEGLKFMVYLQKENIIDESGMPKERFSAEFPKEGPSILRIQQVVRGDSAAYFCASSLNPTSGNTIYFGEGSWLTVV.

The chain recombines TRBV6-6 with TRBJ1-4; 10 nucleotides agree with TRBD1. The V gene's germline CDR1 is MNHNY and CDR2 SVGAGI (reference sequence). Trimming at V came to 4 bases and at J to 8 bases, leaving 7 bases not matched to a gene. The CDR3 covers 15 residues. The CDR3 DNA follows: TGTGCCAGCAGTTCCAGACAGGGGGCAACGGAAAAACTGTTTTTT. Protein: CASSSRQGATEKLFF.

The chain is built from TRBV9 and TRBJ2-3; D gene ambiguous. CDR1 and CDR2 from the germline V gene are SGDLS and YYNGEE. V shed 2 bases and J shed 8 bases, with 15 bases lying between them. There are 14 residues in the CDR3. CDR3 sequence reads: CASSVQETWVTQYF. The CDR3 DNA sequence: TGTGCCAGCAGCGTTCAGGAGACCTGGGTTACGCAGTATTTT.